This T cell receptor (beta chain) was identified in a study of T-cell reconstitution after alpha-beta-depleted transplantation in children. This clonotype was counted many times. The authors prepared the TCRbeta library with unique molecular identifiers. TCRdb recomputed calls from the PCR reads with MiXCR, one row per CDR3 protein. Of roughly 350,000 distinct CDR3 sequences listed, 10% are singletons. Germline V gene data show CDR1 as MNHEY and CDR2 as SVGEGT. This CDR3 is 14 amino acids long. V lost 0 bases and J lost 3, with 6 bases in between. Specimen: PBMCs from the stem cell graft donor, collected from the stem cell graft. J is TRBJ2-1 and V is TRBV6-2 or TRBV6-3; D is unresolved. The receptor comes from a human donor who donated a stem cell graft to a child with acute lymphoblastic leukemia. The chain's CDR3 is CASSYSPGYNEQFF. For the CDR3, the DNA is TGTGCCAGCAGTTACTCACCAGGCTACAATGAGCAGTTCTTC.